Sequencing of this T cell receptor beta chain was carried out in a study of OX40 agonist ivuxolimab in advanced cancers. Study summary: Averaging around 60 years in age, with a range of roughly 20 to 80, the cohort was around 87% male. Findings and caveats of the study: At 0.1 to 3.0 mg/kg, clonal expansion of CD4+ and CD8+ blood T cells had occurred by week 6.

Data came from immunoSEQ multiplex PCR; TCRdb stores just in-frame clones and leaves some out. This sample has roughly 46,000 clones, with about 89% found just once. Germline-derived CDR1 and CDR2 are SGDLS and YYNGEE. The germline V and J ends were trimmed by 3 bases and 5 bases, with 4 bases remaining between them. This CDR3 comprises 11 residues. This clone has just one count. What it recognizes is unknown. The receptor was derived from an adult with an advanced solid tumor such as melanoma, head and neck, liver or kidney cancer. This chain connects TRBV9 to TRBJ2-3; D is ambiguous. The sample in question was CD4+ or CD8+ T cells sorted from blood, obtained in a trial of the OX40 agonist ivuxolimab. This CDR3 reads CASSAGDTQYF. CDR3 bases: TGTGCCAGCAGCGCTGGAGATACGCAGTATTTT.